Included here is one TCR beta chain sequence, with context. Its antigen is still unknown. These data originate in a study of Tregs in tolerant kidney transplant recipients. Profiled with immunoSEQ multiplex PCR; TCRdb holds only in-frame clones, not every one. There are about 44,000 clones in the sample; about 95% occur only once, and 0.37% lies in the top ten. The CDR3 has 17 amino acids. The germline gives CDR1 SGHVS, CDR2 FNYEAQ. Between the trimmed V and J ends, which lost 2 bases and 3 bases, there was a span of 17 bases. Sample: Tregs from blood cultured with allogeneic cells. The sequence derives from a human donor in good health. The chain recombines TRBV7-6 with TRBJ1-3; D unresolved. The CDR3 DNA reads TGTGCCAGCAGCTTATGGGATGAGGGCGTAGGTGGAAACACCATATATTTT. This sequence encodes CASSLWDEGVGGNTIYF.